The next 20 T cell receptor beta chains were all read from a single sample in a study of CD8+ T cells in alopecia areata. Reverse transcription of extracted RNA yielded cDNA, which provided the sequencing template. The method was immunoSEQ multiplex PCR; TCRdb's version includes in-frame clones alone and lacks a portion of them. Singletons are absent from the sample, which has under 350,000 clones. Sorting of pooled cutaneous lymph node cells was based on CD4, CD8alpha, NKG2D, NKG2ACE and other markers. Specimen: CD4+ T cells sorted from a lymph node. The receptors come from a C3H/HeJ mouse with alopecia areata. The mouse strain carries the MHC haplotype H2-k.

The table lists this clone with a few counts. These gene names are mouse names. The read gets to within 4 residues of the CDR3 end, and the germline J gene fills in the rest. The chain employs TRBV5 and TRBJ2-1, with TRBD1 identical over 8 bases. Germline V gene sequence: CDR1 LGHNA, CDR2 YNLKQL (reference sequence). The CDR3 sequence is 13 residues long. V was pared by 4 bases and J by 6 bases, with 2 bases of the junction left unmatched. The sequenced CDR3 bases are TGTGCCAGCAGCCCCAGGGGGCTTGCT. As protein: CASSPRGLA. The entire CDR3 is CASSPRGLAEQFF.

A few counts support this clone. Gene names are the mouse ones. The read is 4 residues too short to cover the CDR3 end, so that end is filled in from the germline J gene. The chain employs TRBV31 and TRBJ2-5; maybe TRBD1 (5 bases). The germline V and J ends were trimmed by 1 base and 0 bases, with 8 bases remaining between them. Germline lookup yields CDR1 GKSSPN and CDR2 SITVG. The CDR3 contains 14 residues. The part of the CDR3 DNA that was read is TGTGCCTGGAGTCCGACAGTTAACCAAGAC. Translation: CAWSPTVNQD. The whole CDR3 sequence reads CAWSPTVNQDTQYF.

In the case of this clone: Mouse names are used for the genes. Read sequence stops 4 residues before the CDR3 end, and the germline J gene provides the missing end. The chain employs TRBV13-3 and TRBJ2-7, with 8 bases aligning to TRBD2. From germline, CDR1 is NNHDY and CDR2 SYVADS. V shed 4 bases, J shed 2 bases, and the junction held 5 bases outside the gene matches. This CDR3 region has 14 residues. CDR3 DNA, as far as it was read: TGTGCCAGCAGTCATACTGGGGGACCCTAT. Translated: CASSHTGGPY. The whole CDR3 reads CASSHTGGPYEQYF.

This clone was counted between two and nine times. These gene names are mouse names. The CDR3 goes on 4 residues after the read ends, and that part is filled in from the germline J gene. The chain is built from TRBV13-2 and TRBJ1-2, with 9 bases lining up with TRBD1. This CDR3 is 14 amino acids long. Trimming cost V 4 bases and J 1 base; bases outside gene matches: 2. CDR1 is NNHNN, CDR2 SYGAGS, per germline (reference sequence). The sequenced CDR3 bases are TGTGCCAGCGGTAGGGACAGGGAAAACTCC. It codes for CASGRDRENS. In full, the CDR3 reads CASGRDRENSDYTF.

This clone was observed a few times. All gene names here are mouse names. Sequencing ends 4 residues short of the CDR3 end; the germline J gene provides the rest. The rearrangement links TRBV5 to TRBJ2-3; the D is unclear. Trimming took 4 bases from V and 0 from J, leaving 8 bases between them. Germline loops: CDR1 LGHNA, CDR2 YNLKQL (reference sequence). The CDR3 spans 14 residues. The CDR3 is CASSPTTSAETLYF. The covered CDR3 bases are TGTGCCAGCAGCCCGACAACTAGTGCAGAA.

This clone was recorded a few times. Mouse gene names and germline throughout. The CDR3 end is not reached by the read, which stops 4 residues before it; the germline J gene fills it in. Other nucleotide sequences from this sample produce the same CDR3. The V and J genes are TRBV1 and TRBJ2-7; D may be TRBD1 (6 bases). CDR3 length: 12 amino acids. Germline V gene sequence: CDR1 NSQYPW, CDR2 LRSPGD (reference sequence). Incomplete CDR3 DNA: TGCACCTGCAGTGCAGGGACAGAT. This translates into CTCSAGTD. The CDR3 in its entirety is CTCSAGTDEQYF.

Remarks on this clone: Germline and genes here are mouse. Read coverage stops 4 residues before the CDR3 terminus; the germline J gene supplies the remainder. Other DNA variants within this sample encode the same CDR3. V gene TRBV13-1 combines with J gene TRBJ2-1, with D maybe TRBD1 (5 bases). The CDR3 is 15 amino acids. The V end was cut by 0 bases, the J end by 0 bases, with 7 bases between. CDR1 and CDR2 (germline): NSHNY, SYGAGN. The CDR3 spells CASSDVRGNYAEQFF. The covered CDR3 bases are TGTGCCAGCAGTGATGTGAGGGGTAACTATGCT.

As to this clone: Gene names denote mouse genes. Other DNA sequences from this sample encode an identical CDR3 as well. CDR3 sequence reads: CTCSAETGANTEVFF. The CDR3 DNA, read in part, is TGCACCTGCAGTGCAGAGACAGGAGCAAACACA. V and J are TRBV1 and TRBJ1-1, with TRBD1 as a possible D gene (6 bases). From the germline J gene comes the end of the CDR3, since the read stops 4 residues before it. Trimming took 0 bases from V and 0 from J, leaving 8 bases between them. The CDR3 is 15 amino acids. Germline loops: CDR1 NSQYPW, CDR2 LRSPGD (reference sequence).

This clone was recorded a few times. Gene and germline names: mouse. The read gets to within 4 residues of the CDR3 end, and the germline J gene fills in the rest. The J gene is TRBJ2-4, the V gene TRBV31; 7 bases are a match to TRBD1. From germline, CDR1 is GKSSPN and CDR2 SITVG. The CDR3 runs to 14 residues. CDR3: CAWSLTGERNTLYF. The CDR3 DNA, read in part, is TGTGCCTGGAGTCTAACAGGGGAGAGAAAC.

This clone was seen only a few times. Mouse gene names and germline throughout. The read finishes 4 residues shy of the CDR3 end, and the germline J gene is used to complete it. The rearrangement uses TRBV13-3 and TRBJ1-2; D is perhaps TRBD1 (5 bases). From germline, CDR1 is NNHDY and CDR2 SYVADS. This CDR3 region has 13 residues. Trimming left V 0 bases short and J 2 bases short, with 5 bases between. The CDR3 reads CASSDGQNSDYTF. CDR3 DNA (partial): TGTGCCAGCAGTGATGGACAGAACTCC.

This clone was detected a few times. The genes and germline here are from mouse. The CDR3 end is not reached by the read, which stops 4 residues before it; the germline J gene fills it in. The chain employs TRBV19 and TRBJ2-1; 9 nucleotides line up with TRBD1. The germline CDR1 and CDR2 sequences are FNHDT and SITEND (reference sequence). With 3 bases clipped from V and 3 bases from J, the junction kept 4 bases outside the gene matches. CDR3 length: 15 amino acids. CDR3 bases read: TGTGCCAGCAGTACCCCGACAGGGGGCTATGCT. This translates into CASSTPTGGYA. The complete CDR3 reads CASSTPTGGYAEQFF.

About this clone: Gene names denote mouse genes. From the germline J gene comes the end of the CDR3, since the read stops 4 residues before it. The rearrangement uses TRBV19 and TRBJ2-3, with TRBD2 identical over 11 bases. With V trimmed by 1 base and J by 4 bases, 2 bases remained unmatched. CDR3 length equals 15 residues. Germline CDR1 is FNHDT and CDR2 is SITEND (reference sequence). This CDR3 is CASSITGGAPETLYF. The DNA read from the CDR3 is TGTGCCAGCAGTATAACTGGGGGGGCTCCAGAA.

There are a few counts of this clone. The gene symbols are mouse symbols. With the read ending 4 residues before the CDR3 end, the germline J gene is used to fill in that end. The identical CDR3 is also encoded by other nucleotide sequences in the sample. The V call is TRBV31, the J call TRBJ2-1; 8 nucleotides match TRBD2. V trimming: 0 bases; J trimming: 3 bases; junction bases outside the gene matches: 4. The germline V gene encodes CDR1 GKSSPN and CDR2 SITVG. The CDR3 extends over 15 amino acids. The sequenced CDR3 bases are TGTGCCTGGAGTCTAGATTGGGGGGGCTATGCT. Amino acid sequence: CAWSLDWGGYA. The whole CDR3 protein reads CAWSLDWGGYAEQFF. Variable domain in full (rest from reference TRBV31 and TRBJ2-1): AQTIHQWPVAEIKAVGSPLSLGCTIKGKSSPNLYWYWQATGGTLQQLFYSITVGQVESVVQLNLSASRPKDDQFILSTEKLLLSHSGFYLCAWSLDWGGYAEQFFGPGTRLTVL.

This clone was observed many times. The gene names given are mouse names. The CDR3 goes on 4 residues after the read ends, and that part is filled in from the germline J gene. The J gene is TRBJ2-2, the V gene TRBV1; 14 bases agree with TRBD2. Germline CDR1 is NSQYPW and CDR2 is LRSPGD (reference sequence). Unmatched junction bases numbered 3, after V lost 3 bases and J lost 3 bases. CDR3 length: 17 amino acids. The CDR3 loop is CTCSAGLGGRDTGQLYF. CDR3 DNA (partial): TGCACCTGCAGTGCGGGACTGGGGGGGCGCGACACCGGG.

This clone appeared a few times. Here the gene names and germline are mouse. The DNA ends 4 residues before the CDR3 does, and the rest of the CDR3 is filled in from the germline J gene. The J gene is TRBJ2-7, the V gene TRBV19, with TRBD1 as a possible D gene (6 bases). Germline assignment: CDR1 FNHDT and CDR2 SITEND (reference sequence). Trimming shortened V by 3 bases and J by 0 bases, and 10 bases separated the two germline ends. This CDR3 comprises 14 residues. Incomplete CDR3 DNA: TGTGCCAGCAGTAGGAGGACAGTCTCCTAT. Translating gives CASSRRTVSY. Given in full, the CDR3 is CASSRRTVSYEQYF.

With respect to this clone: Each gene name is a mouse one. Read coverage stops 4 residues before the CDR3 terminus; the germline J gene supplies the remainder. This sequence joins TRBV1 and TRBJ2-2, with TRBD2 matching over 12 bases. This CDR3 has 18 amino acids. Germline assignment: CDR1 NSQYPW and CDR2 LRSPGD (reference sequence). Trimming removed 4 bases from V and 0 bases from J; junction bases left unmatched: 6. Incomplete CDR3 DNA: TGCACCTGCAGTGGCCGGGACTGGGGGGCTGCAAACACCGGG. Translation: CTCSGRDWGAANTG. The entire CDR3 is CTCSGRDWGAANTGQLYF.

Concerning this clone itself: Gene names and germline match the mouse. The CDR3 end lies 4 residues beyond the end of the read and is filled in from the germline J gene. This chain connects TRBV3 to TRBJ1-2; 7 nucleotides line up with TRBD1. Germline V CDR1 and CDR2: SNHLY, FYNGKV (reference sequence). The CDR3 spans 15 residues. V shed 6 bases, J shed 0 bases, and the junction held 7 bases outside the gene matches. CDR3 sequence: CASRPGTDSNSDYTF. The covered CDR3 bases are TGTGCCAGCAGACCCGGGACAGATTCAAACTCC.

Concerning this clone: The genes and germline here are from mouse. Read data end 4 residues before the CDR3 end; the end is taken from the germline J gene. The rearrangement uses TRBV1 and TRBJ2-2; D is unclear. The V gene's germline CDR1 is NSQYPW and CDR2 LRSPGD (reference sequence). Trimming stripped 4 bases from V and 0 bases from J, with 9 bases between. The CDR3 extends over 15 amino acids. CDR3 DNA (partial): TGCACCTGCAGTGATGAGGGTTCAAACACCGGG. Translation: CTCSDEGSNTG. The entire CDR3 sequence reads CTCSDEGSNTGQLYF.

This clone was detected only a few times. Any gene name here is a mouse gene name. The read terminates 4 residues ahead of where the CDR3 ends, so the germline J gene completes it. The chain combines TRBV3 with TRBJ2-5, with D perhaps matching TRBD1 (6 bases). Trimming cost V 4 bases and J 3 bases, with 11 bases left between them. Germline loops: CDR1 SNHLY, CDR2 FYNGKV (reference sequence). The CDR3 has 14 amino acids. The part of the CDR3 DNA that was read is TGTGCCAGCAGCTCCCGGGACAAACAAGAC. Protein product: CASSSRDKQD. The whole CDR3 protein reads CASSSRDKQDTQYF.

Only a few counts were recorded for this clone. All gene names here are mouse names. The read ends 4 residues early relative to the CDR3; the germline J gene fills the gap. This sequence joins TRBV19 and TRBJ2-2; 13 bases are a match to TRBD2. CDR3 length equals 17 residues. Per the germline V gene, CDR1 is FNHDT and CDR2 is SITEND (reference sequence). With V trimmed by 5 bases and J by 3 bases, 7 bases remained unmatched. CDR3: CASSRTGGAGDTGQLYF. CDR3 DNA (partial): TGTGCCAGCAGCAGGACTGGGGGGGCCGGAGACACCGGG. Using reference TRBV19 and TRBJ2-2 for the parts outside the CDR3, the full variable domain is GGIITQTPKFLIGQEGQKLTLKCQQNFNHDTMYWYRQDSGKGLRLIYYSITENDLQKGDLSEGYDASREKKSSFSLTVTSAQKNEMAVFLCASSRTGGAGDTGQLYFGEGSKLTVL.